The 22 T cell receptor beta chains given below trace back to one sample, sequenced in a study of cytomegalovirus exposure and HLA in healthy donors. Amplification used 60 Vbeta primers and 13 Jbeta primers. Assay: immunoSEQ multiplex PCR; the TCRdb copy retains only in-frame clones and omits some. The sample yields 150,000 to 200,000 clones, 77% seen once. Sequenced input: PBMCs. These receptors came from a woman aged 25-40 years in good health and CMV-seronegative.

The DNA for the CDR3 is TGTGCCAGCAGAACAGGGGTCTATCAGCCCCAGCATTTT. Its translation: CASRTGVYQPQHF. The chain employs TRBV6-1 and TRBJ1-5, with 7 positions matching TRBD1. Trimming took 6 bases from V and 5 from J; bases not matched to a gene: 4. CDR3 length equals 13 residues. Germline V gene lookup returns CDR1 MNHNS and CDR2 SASEGT.

This sequence joins TRBV6-1 and TRBJ1-4, with D possibly matching TRBD1 (5 bases). Trimming took 7 bases from V and 8 from J, leaving 14 bases between them. The CDR3 length is 13 residues. CDR1 and CDR2 (germline): MNHNS, SASEGT. The CDR3 spells CASTGRVGEKLFF. The CDR3 coding sequence is TGTGCCAGCACGGGCAGGGTAGGCGAAAAACTGTTTTTT.

This clone was found once. This sequence joins TRBV29-1 and TRBJ1-1; D is perhaps TRBD1 (6 bases). Germline V lookup: CDR1 SQVTM, CDR2 ANQGSEA. This CDR3 spans 13 amino acids. Between the trimmed V and J ends, which lost 2 bases and 1 base, there was a span of 8 bases. As DNA, the CDR3 is TGCAGCGTTGAACTGGGGGCGAACACTGAAGCTTTCTTT. This encodes CSVELGANTEAFF.

This clone turned up a few times. The genes are TRBV7-6 and TRBJ2-7; TRBD1 might be the D (6 bases). The germline V gene has CDR1 SGHVS and CDR2 FNYEAQ. The length of the CDR3 is 17 residues. V shed 5 bases and J shed 4 bases, with 24 bases lying between them. CDR3 protein: CASSSQGYREPKYEQYF. CDR3 coding DNA: TGTGCCAGCAGCAGCCAGGGGTACAGGGAGCCCAAATACGAGCAGTACTTC.

The chain joins TRBV7-5 to TRBJ2-7; no check of the table's D call, TRBD2, against the DNA was made. TRBV7-5 corresponds to a pseudogene. The CDR3 runs to 13 residues. CDR3 nucleotides: TGTGCCAGAAGCGTCGGGGTTTCCGACGAGCAGTACTTC. Translation: CARSVGVSDEQYF.

Comment on this clone: Because the CDR3's place on the DNA is in doubt, the DNA is left out and the CDR3 is given as listed by TCRdb. The rearrangement links TRBV5-1 to TRBJ2-3; the D call in the table, TRBD2, was not verified against the DNA. Germline loops: CDR1 SGHRS, CDR2 YFSETQ. The CDR3 spans 19 residues, counting both ends. CDR3 in amino acids: CASSLVGIGDFRGTDTQYF.

V is TRBV29-1 and J is TRBJ2-1, with a weak D call TRBD2 (6 bases). CDR1 and CDR2 (germline): SQVTM, ANQGSEA. The V gene lost 8 bases and the J gene lost 12 bases, with 26 bases spanning the gap. This CDR3 is built from 14 residues. CDR3: CSLRMGGVTVGQFF. CDR3 coding DNA: TGCAGCTTACGGATGGGGGGTGTAACGGTCGGGCAGTTCTTC.

The gene calls are TRBV10-3 and TRBJ1-2; D perhaps matches TRBD1 (6 bases). Trimming removed 0 bases at V and 4 bases at J, with 12 bases between. This CDR3 has 15 amino acids. Germline CDR1 ENHRY, CDR2 SYGVKD. This chain's CDR3 is CAISESLGQTYGYTF. The CDR3 DNA sequence: TGTGCCATCAGTGAGTCTCTTGGACAGACCTATGGCTACACCTTC.

The chain links TRBV28 to TRBJ2-3, with TRBD2 identical over 8 bases. This CDR3 comprises 16 residues. The J segment lost 2 bases and the V segment lost 6 bases, leaving 10 bases of the junction unmatched. CDR1 and CDR2 from the germline V gene are MDHEN and SYDVKM. The chain's CDR3 is CASSQRSGRYTDTQYF. CDR3 DNA: TGTGCCAGCAGCCAACGCAGCGGGAGATACACAGATACGCAGTATTTT.

This chain uses TRBV4-1 with TRBJ1-4; D perhaps matches TRBD1 (6 bases). V was cut by 3 bases and J by 2 bases, with 19 bases left in between. Germline-derived CDR1 and CDR2 are MGHRA and YSYEKL. The CDR3 runs to 18 residues. CDR3 in DNA: TGCGCCAGCAGCCATCTGGGGCGTCAGGGGCGGACTAATGAAAAACTGTTTTTT. Translated: CASSHLGRQGRTNEKLFF.

The sample holds a few counts of this clone. The chain combines TRBV18 with TRBJ1-1; 7 bases line up with TRBD1. V was clipped by 3 bases and J by 4 bases; unmatched bases: 8. Germline CDR1 is KGHSH and CDR2 is LQKENI. CDR3 size: 15 residues. CDR3 sequence reads: CASSPQGGVGTEAFF. CDR3 sequence (DNA): TGTGCCAGCTCACCCCAGGGGGGAGTTGGCACTGAAGCTTTCTTT.

This chain links TRBV15 with TRBJ2-1; 7 bases line up with TRBD1. CDR3 length: 13 residues. The germline V gene encodes CDR1 LNHNV and CDR2 YYDKDF (reference sequence). Losses at the gene ends were 5 bases for V and 6 bases for J; bases not matched to a gene: 4. The CDR3 loop reads CATSRRDSNEQFF. CDR3 nucleotide sequence: TGTGCCACCAGCCGTCGGGACAGCAATGAGCAGTTCTTC.

The V and J genes are TRBV6-5 and TRBJ2-5; possible D gene TRBD1, 5 bases. The CDR3 loop spans 13 amino acids. Germline V lookup: CDR1 MNHEY, CDR2 SVGAGI. The V gene lost 7 bases and the J gene lost 0 bases, with 9 bases spanning the gap. The CDR3 nucleotides are TGTGCCAGCATGGGGCTCGACCAAGAGACCCAGTACTTC. This translates into CASMGLDQETQYF.

This clone was counted once. This same CDR3 is encoded by further DNA sequences in the sample. J is TRBJ2-2 and V is TRBV5-1; D is uncertain. The V and J ends lost 0 bases and 0 bases respectively, with 6 bases between them. CDR1 and CDR2 (germline): SGHRS, YFSETQ. This CDR3 contains 15 residues. CDR3 amino acids: CASSLDTTNTGELFF. The CDR3 region has the DNA TGCGCCAGCAGCTTGGACACAACGAACACCGGGGAGCTGTTTTTT.

The chain couples TRBV23-1 to TRBJ2-2; 7 bases match TRBD1. TRBV23-1 is given ORF status, its function remaining uncertain. V shed 1 base, J shed 8 bases, and the junction held 4 bases outside the gene matches. The CDR3 length is 14 residues. This chain's CDR3 is CASSQYRGPGELFF. The CDR3 bases are TGCGCCAGCAGTCAATACAGGGGTCCTGGGGAGCTGTTTTTT.

The V gene is TRBV19, the J gene TRBJ2-3; 7 positions match TRBD1. The CDR3 extends over 17 amino acids. The V and J ends lost 4 bases and 2 bases, in that order; junction bases with no gene match: 12. From germline, CDR1 is LNHDA and CDR2 SQIVND (reference sequence). The CDR3 DNA reads TGTGCCAGTAGTAAGGGTGGAGACAGGGCTCTCACAGATACGCAGTATTTT. Translation gives CASSKGGDRALTDTQYF.

The chain employs TRBV19 and TRBJ2-3; 10 bases agree with TRBD1. After removal of 6 bases from V and 2 bases from J, the junction contained 5 bases not matched to a gene. The CDR3 consists of 15 residues. Germline V lookup: CDR1 LNHDA, CDR2 SQIVND (reference sequence). The CDR3 nucleotides read TGTGCCAGTAGCGACAGGGGGCATAACACAGATACGCAGTATTTT. Amino acid sequence: CASSDRGHNTDTQYF. Based on the CDR3 plus reference TRBV19 and TRBJ2-3, the full variable domain is DGGITQSPKYLFRKEGQNVTLSCEQNLNHDAMYWYRQDPGQGLRLIYYSQIVNDFQKGDIAEGYSVSREKKESFPLTVTSAQKNPTAFYLCASSDRGHNTDTQYFGPGTRLTVL.

This chain connects TRBV2 to TRBJ1-2, with D perhaps TRBD1 (6 bases). Germline V gene data show CDR1 as SNHLY and CDR2 as FYNNEI. The CDR3 sequence is 14 residues long. The ends were cut back, 5 bases at V and 4 bases at J, with 14 bases in the middle. CDR3 nucleotide sequence: TGTGCCAGCAGTCCGACAGGTGTTAGCTATGGCTACACCTTC. This sequence encodes CASSPTGVSYGYTF.

The chain combines TRBV19 with TRBJ1-5, with 10 bases identical to TRBD1. There are 15 residues in the CDR3. Germline-derived CDR1 and CDR2 are LNHDA and SQIVND (reference sequence). With V trimmed by 1 base and J by 5 bases, 2 bases remained unmatched. Written as DNA, the CDR3 is TGTGCCAGTAGTATAGTCGGGACAGGGGATCAGCCCCAGCATTTT. Translation: CASSIVGTGDQPQHF.

This chain connects TRBV9 to TRBJ1-1; the D gene is possibly TRBD1 (5 bases). Trimming shortened V by 0 bases and J by 3 bases, and 12 bases separated the two germline ends. The CDR3 totals 15 residues. From germline, CDR1 is SGDLS and CDR2 YYNGEE. CDR3 region: CASSVETGGYTEAFF. CDR3 nucleotides: TGTGCCAGCAGCGTAGAAACAGGAGGGTACACTGAAGCTTTCTTT.

This clone was detected a few times. J is TRBJ1-1 and V is TRBV10-3; a possible D gene is TRBD1 (6 bases). The CDR3 is 16 residues long. Germline CDR1 and CDR2: ENHRY and SYGVKD. Between the trimmed V and J ends, which lost 2 bases and 4 bases, there was a span of 17 bases. The CDR3 coding sequence is TGTGCCATCAGTGAGCGCCCCAGGGGTGGCGGCACTGAAGCTTTCTTT. This encodes CAISERPRGGGTEAFF.

The chain employs TRBV7-8 and TRBJ2-7; D perhaps matches TRBD2 (6 bases). V lost 5 bases and J 0 bases, leaving 8 bases between the germline ends. The CDR3 runs 13 residues. CDR1 is SGHVS and CDR2 is FQNEAQ in the germline V gene. The CDR3 spells CASSVGGSYEQYF. The CDR3 DNA is TGTGCCAGCAGCGTCGGGGGCTCCTACGAGCAGTACTTC.